A selection of T cell receptor beta chains follows, all from one sample in a study of shared clonotypes between healthy human individuals. The repertoire was sequenced with immunoSEQ multiplex PCR; TCRdb's copy has only in-frame clones and lacks some. Among about half a million clones listed, 79% were seen once. Input material: PBMCs. These receptors came from a woman aged 40 to 50 in good health. Some clones in this sample may be carry-over from other donors' samples. The CDR3 runs from the conserved cysteine through the conserved F or W. A D gene is named only where the DNA matches it firmly. Clone size is given for some rows only: seen once, a few or many times, or a class if the clone is expanded.

>.|TRBJ1-5|TRBV28|.
CASSSGAGDYQPQHF
TGTGCCAGCAGTTCCGGGGCAGGTGATTATCAGCCCCAGCATTTT
>.|TRBJ1-2|TRBV30|TRBD1
CAWSTGTGGYTF
TGTGCCTGGAGTACCGGGACAGGCGGCTACACCTTC
>.|TRBJ2-3|TRBV2|.
CASSELQGLPDTQYF
TGTGCCAGCAGTGAATTACAGGGTTTACCAGATACGCAGTATTTT
>.|TRBJ1-4|TRBV4-2|TRBD1
CASSAGTGHFATNEKLFF
TGTGCCAGCAGCGCAGGGACAGGGCATTTTGCAACTAATGAAAAACTGTTTTTT
>.|TRBJ2-7|TRBV2|TRBD2
CASRTGTSESYEQYF
TGTGCCAGCAGGACCGGGACTAGCGAGTCCTACGAGCAGTACTTC
>.|TRBJ2-2|TRBV28|TRBD1
CASSYQGAANTGELFF
TGTGCCAGCAGTTACCAGGGGGCGGCGAACACCGGGGAGCTGTTTTTT
>.|TRBJ2-3|TRBV5-1|TRBD2
CASSLVVAGGSDTQYF
TGCGCCAGCAGCTTGGTAGTTGCGGGAGGGTCGGATACGCAGTATTTT
>.|TRBJ2-3|TRBV6-4|.
CASTKTAGSTDTQYF
TGTGCCAGCACTAAGACGGCTGGCAGCACAGATACGCAGTATTTT
>few|TRBJ2-7|TRBV28|.
CASSLTSRGDSYEQYF
TGTGCCAGCAGTTTAACGAGTCGCGGGGACTCCTACGAGCAGTACTTC
>.|TRBJ1-4|TRBV5-1|.
CASSAGGLGNEKLFF
TGCGCCAGCAGCGCAGGAGGCCTCGGAAATGAAAAACTGTTTTTT
>once|TRBJ2-5|TRBV5-1|TRBD2
CASSLQGEGGPETQYF
TGCGCCAGCAGCCTGCAAGGCGAGGGAGGGCCGGAGACCCAGTACTTC
>.|TRBJ1-1|TRBV2|.
CASSVVNTEAFF
TGTGCCAGCAGTGTGGTGAACACTGAAGCTTTCTTT
>once|TRBJ2-5|TRBV7-2|.
CAAEPQETQYF
TGTGCCGCCGAGCCCCAAGAGACCCAGTACTTC
>.|TRBJ2-1|TRBV28|TRBD1
CASRAGGVNEQFF
TGTGCCAGCAGGGCAGGGGGAGTCAATGAGCAGTTCTTC
>once|TRBJ2-2|TRBV5-8|.
CASSLVGLTGELFF
TGTGCCAGCAGCTTGGTCGGGTTAACCGGGGAGCTGTTTTTT
>.|TRBJ1-2|TRBV28|.
CASRFSAGYGYTF
TGTGCCAGCAGGTTTTCAGCTGGCTATGGCTACACCTTC
>.|TRBJ2-3|TRBV4-1|TRBD2
CASSQDLAGGRDTQYF
TGCGCCAGCAGCCAAGATCTAGCGGGAGGGCGAGATACGCAGTATTTT
>.|TRBJ2-7|TRBV6-6|.
CASRPWTDSYEQYF
TGTGCCAGCAGACCCTGGACAGACTCCTACGAGCAGTACTTC
>.|TRBJ1-1|TRBV29-1|.
CSVDEAFF
TGCAGCGTTGATGAAGCTTTCTTT
>.|TRBJ2-1|TRBV2|.
CASQLTEYEQFF
TGTGCCAGCCAATTAACCGAGTATGAGCAGTTCTTC
>.|TRBJ2-3|TRBV27|TRBD1
CASSLLPPAGGGTDTQYF
TGTGCCAGCAGTTTATTACCCCCTGCAGGGGGAGGCACAGATACGCAGTATTTT
>.|TRBJ1-5|TRBV7-9|.
CASSQNLGVQPQHF
TGTGCCAGCAGCCAAAATCTGGGTGTCCAGCCCCAGCATTTT
>.|TRBJ2-7|TRBV2|TRBD1
CAAAPVRDRYYEQYF
TGTGCCGCCGCTCCAGTCCGGGACAGATACTACGAGCAGTACTTC
>few|TRBJ2-7|TRBV6-6|.
CASKGIEPYEQYF
TGTGCCAGTAAGGGGATCGAGCCCTACGAGCAGTACTTC
>.|TRBJ1-1|TRBV7-2|.
CASSLTPRTEAFF
TGTGCCAGCAGCCTTACCCCTCGGACCGAAGCTTTCTTT
>.|TRBJ1-6|TRBV28|.
CASSEYNSPLHF
TGTGCCAGCAGTGAATATAATTCACCCCTCCACTTT
>few|TRBJ2-1|TRBV5-1|.
CASSFQGHPSVYNEQFF
TGCGCCAGCAGCTTCCAGGGACACCCAAGTGTCTACAATGAGCAGTTCTTC
>.|TRBJ2-3|TRBV30|.
CAWSRGGSLDTQYF
TGTGCCTGGAGTAGAGGAGGTTCTTTAGATACGCAGTATTTT
>.|TRBJ2-6|TRBV5-4|.
CASSLGGTGANVLTF
TGTGCCAGCAGCTTGGGAGGGACTGGGGCCAACGTCCTGACTTTC
>.|TRBJ2-5|TRBV9|TRBD1
CASSVGGRGQETQYF
TGTGCCAGCAGCGTAGGGGGCAGGGGGCAAGAGACCCAGTACTTC
>.|TRBJ2-1|TRBV29-1|.
CSVEGGLARQLGQFF
TGCAGCGTTGAAGGAGGCCTAGCGAGACAACTAGGGCAGTTCTTC
>.|TRBJ2-1|TRBV7-9|TRBD2
CASSLILAGGGEQFF
TGTGCCAGCAGCTTAATCTTGGCGGGAGGCGGTGAGCAGTTCTTC
>.|TRBJ1-1|TRBV19|TRBD1
CASKGQGGWGNTEAFF
TGTGCCAGTAAGGGACAGGGGGGCTGGGGGAACACTGAAGCTTTCTTT
>once|TRBJ1-1|TRBV27|.
CASSLSGGVRNTEAFF
TGTGCCAGCAGTTTATCGGGGGGGGTTAGGAACACTGAAGCTTTCTTT
>.|TRBJ1-5|TRBV19|TRBD1
CASKTGQGVVQPQHF
TGTGCCAGTAAAACCGGACAGGGGGTTGTTCAGCCCCAGCATTTT
>.|TRBJ1-2|TRBV4-3|.
CASSQNVQGYGYTF
TGCGCCAGCAGCCAAAACGTTCAGGGGTATGGCTACACCTTC
>.|TRBJ1-1|TRBV28|.
CATRVSGAEAFF
TGTGCCACCCGAGTATCGGGGGCTGAAGCTTTCTTT
>.|TRBJ1-5|TRBV15|.
CATSGDTGRTRHF
TGTGCCACCAGCGGGGATACAGGGAGGACGCGGCATTTT
>.|TRBJ2-3|TRBV7-7|TRBD1
CASSLGGQGTDTQYF
TGTGCCAGCAGCTTAGGTGGACAGGGCACAGATACGCAGTATTTT
>once|TRBJ1-2|TRBV5-6|.
CASSLNNGYTF
TGTGCCAGCAGCTTGAACAATGGCTACACCTTC
>.|TRBJ2-7|TRBV5-1|.
CASSLAALEQYF
TGCGCCAGCAGCTTGGCCGCCCTCGAGCAGTACTTC
>.|TRBJ2-4|TRBV10-3|.
CAISESGAKNIQYF
TGTGCCATCAGTGAGAGTGGGGCCAAAAACATTCAGTACTTC
>.|TRBJ2-1|TRBV5-1|TRBD2
CASTQPGGSDNEQFF
TGCGCCAGCACCCAACCAGGCGGGAGTGACAATGAGCAGTTCTTC
>.|TRBJ1-6|TRBV6-6|TRBD1
CASSYSGQGNSPLHF
TGTGCCAGCAGTTACTCGGGACAGGGGAATTCACCCCTCCACTTT
>.|TRBJ2-7|TRBV9|TRBD2
CASSPTAGGPREQYF
TGTGCCAGCAGCCCTACAGCGGGAGGGCCTCGAGAGCAGTACTTC
>many|TRBJ2-2|TRBV18|.
CASSPQGIYTGELFF
TGTGCCAGCTCACCTCAGGGGATTTACACCGGGGAGCTGTTTTTT
>.|TRBJ2-1|TRBV5-6|TRBD2
CASSPGLAGVYNEQFF
TGTGCCAGCAGCCCCGGACTAGCGGGGGTCTACAATGAGCAGTTCTTC
>.|TRBJ2-7|TRBV5-8|TRBD2
CASSPNSGRGYEQYF
TGTGCCAGCAGCCCGAATAGCGGGAGAGGATACGAGCAGTACTTC
>many|TRBJ2-7|TRBV18|.
CASSPPGFRGYEQYF
TGTGCCAGCTCACCACCGGGATTTCGGGGGTACGAGCAGTACTTC
>.|TRBJ2-7|TRBV12-2|.
CASRPPRGPGQGQYEQYF
TGTGCAAGTCGCCCACCAAGGGGGCCCGGACAGGGTCAGTACGAGCAGTACTTC